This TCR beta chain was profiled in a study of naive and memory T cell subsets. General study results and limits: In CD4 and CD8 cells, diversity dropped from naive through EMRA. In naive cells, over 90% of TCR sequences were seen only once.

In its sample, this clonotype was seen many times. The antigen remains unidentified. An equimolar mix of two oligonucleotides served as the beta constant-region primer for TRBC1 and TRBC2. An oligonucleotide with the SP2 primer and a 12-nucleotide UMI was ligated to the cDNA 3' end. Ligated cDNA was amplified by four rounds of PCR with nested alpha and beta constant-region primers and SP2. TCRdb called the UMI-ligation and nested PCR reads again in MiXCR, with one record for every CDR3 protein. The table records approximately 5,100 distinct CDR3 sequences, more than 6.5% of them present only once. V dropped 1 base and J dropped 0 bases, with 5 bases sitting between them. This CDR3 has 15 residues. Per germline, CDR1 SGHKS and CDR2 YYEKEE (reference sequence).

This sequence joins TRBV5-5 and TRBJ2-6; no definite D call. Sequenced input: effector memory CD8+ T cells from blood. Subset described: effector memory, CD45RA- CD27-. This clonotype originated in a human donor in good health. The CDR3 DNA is TGTGCCAGCAGCTTGCCAGACTCTGGGGCCAACGTCCTGACTTTC. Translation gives CASSLPDSGANVLTF.